This T cell receptor beta chain was recorded in a study of control samples from healthy donors and cancer patients. Libraries were prepared by immunoSEQ multiplex PCR; TCRdb keeps only in-frame clonotypes and omits some of them. The sample has 150,000 or so clones, 85% to 90% seen once. This sequence originates from a man aged 25 to 45 in good health. Sequencing was done on a sample of blood.

CDR3 nucleotides: TGTGCCAGCTCCTCCGACCTTCCGGGCCCTGGAAACACCATATATTTT. It is translated as CASSSDLPGPGNTIYF. V is TRBV7-9 and J is TRBJ1-3; D is ambiguous. There are 16 residues in the CDR3. The ends were cut back, 8 bases at V and 2 bases at J, with 19 bases in the middle. CDR1 is SEHNR, CDR2 FQNEAQ, per germline (reference sequence).